This is a list of T cell receptor beta chains from one sample in a study of shared T cell receptors in the human thymus. Repertoires were generated with immunoSEQ multiplex PCR, while TCRdb's copy carries only in-frame clones and drops some. The profile shows just under 550,000 clones, more than 75% of them singletons. These same records also appear under a second study, on human thymus T cells.

Sequencing was done on a sample of thymocytes. The origin of the receptors is a boy under two years old with a congenital heart defect. Each CDR3 is given with its conserved first and last residue. Each record gives: J gene, V gene, CDR3 length, clone size, D gene, CDR3 DNA, CDR3 protein. D genes are given only for firm matches. The size entry is marked missing in some rows and otherwise reads once, few, many or a size class.

TRBJ1-1	TRBV6-5	14	few	NA	TGTGCCAGCAGTAAGGACTTCTCGAACACTGAAGCTTTCTTT	CASSKDFSNTEAFF
TRBJ2-7	TRBV27	12	few	TRBD2	TGTGCCAGCAGTCCTAGCGGGAACGAGCAGTACTTC	CASSPSGNEQYF
TRBJ2-1	TRBV28	15	NA	NA	TGTGCCAGCAACCTTAGGCCTGCGACGGGCAATGAGCAGTTCTTC	CASNLRPATGNEQFF
TRBJ1-2	TRBV25-1	13	few	NA	TGTGCCAGCAGTGGGGGGACACCTTCCCGCTACACCTTC	CASSGGTPSRYTF
TRBJ1-5	TRBV28	19	NA	NA	TGTGCCAGCAGTTCCCGCGAACACGAGGGCTCGAGGGATAATCAGCCCCAGCATTTT	CASSSREHEGSRDNQPQHF
TRBJ2-7	TRBV18	15	NA	TRBD1	TGTGCCAGCTCAGGCCGGACAGGCTTTATCGACAAGCAGTACTTC	CASSGRTGFIDKQYF
TRBJ1-2	TRBV7-2	15	NA	NA	TGTGCCAGCAGCTTAGACCGAGGCGGGGGATATGGCTACACCTTC	CASSLDRGGGYGYTF
TRBJ2-3	TRBV4-3	15	NA	NA	TGCGCCAGCAGCCAAGGTGGGGCTCCCACAGATACGCAGTATTTT	CASSQGGAPTDTQYF
TRBJ2-5	TRBV20-1	11	NA	TRBD2	TGCAGTGCCAGCGGGGAAGAGACCCAGTACTTC	CSASGEETQYF
TRBJ2-7	TRBV30	16	NA	TRBD1	TGTGCCTGGAGTGTAATAAGACAGGGGGACTCCTACGAGCAGTACTTC	CAWSVIRQGDSYEQYF
TRBJ2-7	TRBV4-2	17	NA	TRBD2	TGTGCCAGCAGCCCCGGGACTAGCGGGAGAGGGTCCTACGAGCAGTACTTC	CASSPGTSGRGSYEQYF
TRBJ2-7	TRBV27	13	once	NA	TGTGCCAGCAGGGACAGTATCTCCTACGAGCAGTACTTC	CASRDSISYEQYF
TRBJ2-1	TRBV14	16	NA	TRBD2	TGTGCCAGCAGCCAAGGGGGACTAGCGGGTTGCGATGAGCAGTTCTTC	CASSQGGLAGCDEQFF
TRBJ1-3	TRBV11-3	16	NA	TRBD1	TGTGCCAGCAGCTCAGGGGACAGAGACTCTGGAAACACCATATATTTT	CASSSGDRDSGNTIYF
TRBJ2-1	TRBV27	13	NA	TRBD1	TGTGCCAGCAAACAGGGGTGGTACAATGAGCAGTTCTTC	CASKQGWYNEQFF
TRBJ1-2	TRBV10-2	15	NA	TRBD1	TGCGCCAGCAGTGAGTCAGGCAGGGGGAACTATGGCTACACCTTC	CASSESGRGNYGYTF
TRBJ1-1	TRBV29-1	12	NA	NA	TGCAGCGTTTTGCCCGGGGGCACTGAAGCTTTCTTT	CSVLPGGTEAFF
TRBJ1-4	TRBV29-1	11	NA	NA	TGCAGCGTTTCGGTTACCGGAAAACTGTTTTTT	CSVSVTGKLFF
TRBJ2-7	TRBV7-2	14	NA	TRBD2	TGTGCCAGCAGCTTAGCGGCGGGAGTCTACGAGCAGTACTTC	CASSLAAGVYEQYF
TRBJ2-2	TRBV11-3	18	few	TRBD2	TGTGCCAGCAGCTTGGTGAAGCGGGAGGAGGGGAACACCGGGGAGCTGTTTTTT	CASSLVKREEGNTGELFF
TRBJ1-5	TRBV28	16	once	NA	TGTGCCAGCAGTATCCTGGTGGGGGGTTTGGGTCAGCCCCAGCATTTT	CASSILVGGLGQPQHF
TRBJ1-2	TRBV9	15	NA	NA	TGTGCCAGCAGCGTAGCTTTACAGAACCTATATGGCTACACCTTC	CASSVALQNLYGYTF
TRBJ1-4	TRBV5-1	15	NA	TRBD1	TGCGCCAGCAGCGGAGGCGGGACAGGGGATGAAAAACTGTTTTTT	CASSGGGTGDEKLFF
TRBJ2-5	TRBV27	16	NA	TRBD2	TGTGCCAGCAGTTTATCGGAGACTAGCTACCAAGAGACCCAGTACTTC	CASSLSETSYQETQYF
TRBJ1-2	TRBV27	15	NA	NA	TGTGCCAGCAGCCCGCACAGGGACCGGATTTTTGGCTACACCTTC	CASSPHRDRIFGYTF
TRBJ1-5	TRBV5-5	12	NA	NA	TGTGCCAGCAGCGTACAGGGACAGCCCCAGCATTTT	CASSVQGQPQHF
TRBJ2-7	TRBV27	13	few	TRBD1	TGTGCCAGCACCGACAGGGGTGGTTACGAGCAGTACTTC	CASTDRGGYEQYF
TRBJ2-3	TRBV28	17	once	NA	TGTGCCAGCAGTTCCCCGGCGACTAGTAATTGCACAGATACGCAGTATTTT	CASSSPATSNCTDTQYF
TRBJ2-7	TRBV4-3	20	NA	TRBD2	TGCGCCAGCAGCCAAGATCGGCTCTGGTGGGGCGGGATGGGACTACGCGAGCAGTACTTC	CASSQDRLWWGGMGLREQYF
TRBJ2-1	TRBV10-3	12	NA	NA	TGTGCCATCAGGACAGGTTACAATGAGCAGTTCTTC	CAIRTGYNEQFF
TRBJ2-5	TRBV11-3	14	NA	NA	TGTGCCAGCAGCCCACCGGGGGTACAAGAGACCCAGTACTTC	CASSPPGVQETQYF
TRBJ2-7	TRBV27	16	NA	TRBD2	TGTGCCAGCAGTTTAAAAGCGGGAGGTCCATTTTACGAGCAGTACTTC	CASSLKAGGPFYEQYF
TRBJ2-7	TRBV7-9	17	NA	NA	TGTGCCAGCAGCCCGACCCAACAGGGTGTAAGGCCTGGCGAGCAGTACTTC	CASSPTQQGVRPGEQYF
TRBJ2-1	TRBV19	14	NA	NA	TGTGCCAGTAGCGCGACTGGCGTCTACAATGAGCAGTTCTTC	CASSATGVYNEQFF
TRBJ2-7	TRBV30	14	NA	NA	TGTGCCTGGAGCCGGGACTCCCTTCCCTACGAGCAGTACTTC	CAWSRDSLPYEQYF
TRBJ1-2	TRBV30	16	once	TRBD1	TGTGCCTGGAGTAAACCAGACAGGGGGCGCTTGGGTGGCTACACCTTC	CAWSKPDRGRLGGYTF
TRBJ2-2	TRBV4-1	15	NA	NA	TGCGCCAGCAGCCAAGAGGGGGCCGGCACCGGGGAGCTGTTTTTT	CASSQEGAGTGELFF
TRBJ2-1	TRBV19	15	NA	TRBD2	TGTGCCAGTCGACTCAAGACTAGCGGGAGGGGGAAGCAGTTCTTC	CASRLKTSGRGKQFF
TRBJ2-3	TRBV29-1	14	NA	NA	TGCAGCTCAACTAAGCGGCACTCCACAGATACGCAGTATTTT	CSSTKRHSTDTQYF
TRBJ1-2	TRBV27	16	few	TRBD1	TGTGCCAGCAAAAGCGCGCTGAGGGGGCGCGGTGGTGGCTACACCTTC	CASKSALRGRGGGYTF
TRBJ2-7	TRBV6-6	15	NA	NA	TGTGCCAGCAGCAACGAGGGAGGGGGGCACTACGAGCAGTACTTC	CASSNEGGGHYEQYF
TRBJ1-4	TRBV5-1	14	few	TRBD1	TGCGCCAGCAGCGGCGGGACAGGGAATGAAAAACTGTTTTTT	CASSGGTGNEKLFF
TRBJ1-5	TRBV30	15	NA	NA	TGTGCCTGGAGTGTGTGCCAGGGCAGGGATCAGCCCCAGCATTTT	CAWSVCQGRDQPQHF
TRBJ2-1	TRBV2	13	NA	TRBD2	TGTGCCAACAGCGGGAGAGGGGACAATGAGCAGTTCTTC	CANSGRGDNEQFF
TRBJ2-7	TRBV10-2	15	NA	TRBD1	TGCGCCAGCAGACCGGGACAGGGGACCCCCTACGAGCAGTACTTC	CASRPGQGTPYEQYF